The 21 T cell receptor beta chains below come from one sample, sequenced in a study of technical replicates of blood from several donors. TCRdb's copy holds only in-frame clones and misses some; the assay was immunoSEQ multiplex PCR. This table holds more than 75,000 clones, around 96% found once. The source material was T cells isolated from PBMCs. Receptors originate from a human donor in good health.

This chain links TRBV27 with TRBJ2-7; 12 bases fit TRBD2. CDR1 and CDR2 from the germline V gene are MNHEY and SMNVEV (reference sequence). The CDR3 runs 15 residues. Trimming at V came to 5 bases and at J to 7 bases, leaving 9 bases not matched to a gene. The CDR3 DNA follows: TGTGCCAGCAGTCCCGGTATACTAGCGGGGGGTGAGCAGTACTTC. This sequence encodes CASSPGILAGGEQYF.

This chain links TRBV28 with TRBJ2-7; 8 positions match TRBD2. This CDR3 region has 16 residues. V lost 5 bases and J lost 4; bases outside the gene matches: 13. Germline lookup yields CDR1 MDHEN and CDR2 SYDVKM. CDR3: CASSGAGEGQHYEQYF. The CDR3 DNA reads as TGTGCCAGCAGTGGAGCGGGAGAGGGTCAACATTACGAGCAGTACTTC.

The chain employs TRBV9 and TRBJ2-2; D not resolved. Germline V CDR1 and CDR2: SGDLS, YYNGEE. V lost 3 bases and J lost 1, with 7 bases in between. This CDR3 is 14 amino acids long. CDR3 sequence: CASSDGLNTGELFF. CDR3 DNA: TGTGCCAGCAGCGATGGGCTGAACACCGGGGAGCTGTTTTTT.

This rearrangement joins TRBV5-1 to TRBJ2-2; TRBD2 matches at 13 bases. J lost 4 bases, V lost 5 bases, and 5 bases had no gene match. Looked up from germline, CDR1 is SGHRS and CDR2 is YFSETQ. This CDR3 is built from 16 residues. The DNA of the CDR3 is TGCGCCAGCAGACCGGGACTAGCGGGAATCACCGGGGAGCTGTTTTTT. This sequence encodes CASRPGLAGITGELFF.

The V gene is TRBV11-2, the J gene TRBJ2-3; 13 nucleotides match TRBD2. This CDR3 contains 17 residues. V dropped 5 bases and J dropped 3; count of bases not matched to a gene: 8. Germline assignment: CDR1 SGHAT and CDR2 FQNNGV. DNA of the CDR3: TGTGCCAGCAGCCTTATTGGACTAGCGGGAGTAACAGATACGCAGTATTTT. This codes for CASSLIGLAGVTDTQYF. The whole variable domain, remainder taken from reference TRBV11-2 and TRBJ2-3, is EAGVAQSPRYKIIEKRQSVAFWCNPISGHATLYWYQQILGQGPKLLIQFQNNGVVDDSQLPKDRFSAERLKGVDSTLKIQPAKLEDSAVYLCASSLIGLAGVTDTQYFGPGTRLTVL.

CDR3 region: CASSLVGTGGTNVLTF. DNA of the CDR3: TGCGCCAGCAGCTTGGTAGGGACAGGGGGTACCAACGTCCTGACTTTC. The genes are TRBV5-1 and TRBJ2-6; TRBD1 matches at 11 bases. From germline, CDR1 is SGHRS and CDR2 YFSETQ. V trimming: 0 bases; J trimming: 8 bases; junction bases outside the gene matches: 4. The CDR3 is made up of 16 amino acids.

This clone showed up just once. V and J are TRBV6-5 and TRBJ1-5; no reliable D call. Trimming removed 0 bases at V and 4 bases at J, with 7 bases between. Per the germline V gene, CDR1 is MNHEY and CDR2 is SVGAGI. This CDR3 has 14 residues. CDR3 sequence reads: CASSYSRVNQPQHF. For the CDR3, the DNA is TGTGCCAGCAGTTACTCTCGGGTTAATCAGCCCCAGCATTTT.

This clone appeared once. The chain employs TRBV11-3 and TRBJ2-7, with TRBD1 matching 7 bases. The V and J ends lost 6 bases and 4 bases, in that order; junction bases with no gene match: 12. This CDR3 has 15 amino acids. From germline, CDR1 is SGHNT and CDR2 YENEEA. The CDR3 sequence: CASSFGEGAYYEQYF. For the CDR3, the DNA is TGTGCCAGCAGTTTCGGCGAGGGGGCTTATTACGAGCAGTACTTC.

This rearrangement joins TRBV29-1 to TRBJ2-3; 9 bases match TRBD2. V shed 4 bases and J 6 bases; nucleotides not matched to a gene: 17. The CDR3 has 17 amino acids. Germline CDR1 is SQVTM and CDR2 is ANQGSEA. Here the CDR3 reads CSVGGGRVTSGRDTQYF. The CDR3 nucleotides are TGCAGCGTTGGGGGGGGTAGGGTGACTAGCGGCAGGGATACGCAGTATTTT.

This rearrangement joins TRBV4-1 to TRBJ1-2; 8 bases align to TRBD1. This CDR3 is 18 amino acids long. The trim removed 1 base at V and 0 bases at J, leaving 10 bases unmatched. CDR1 is MGHRA, CDR2 YSYEKL, per germline. The CDR3 loop reads CASSQGRQGSQANYGYTF. In nucleotides, the CDR3 is TGCGCCAGCAGCCAAGGACGACAGGGGTCCCAAGCTAACTATGGCTACACCTTC.

The J gene is TRBJ2-1, the V gene TRBV29-1, with 12 bases aligning to TRBD2. This CDR3 is 14 amino acids long. The V gene's germline CDR1 is SQVTM and CDR2 ANQGSEA. J gave up 4 bases and V 7 bases, and 5 bases lay outside the gene matches. The CDR3 nucleotides read TGCAGCGCGGGACTAGCGGGTATGTACAATGAGCAGTTCTTC. As protein: CSAGLAGMYNEQFF.

In nucleotides, the CDR3 is TGCGCCAGCAGCTGGGGGGGAAGCTCCTACAATGAGCAGTTCTTC. This codes for CASSWGGSSYNEQFF. The chain employs TRBV4-1 and TRBJ2-1; 7 bases are shared with TRBD2. Germline V gives CDR1 MGHRA, CDR2 YSYEKL. The CDR3 runs 15 residues. Losses at the gene ends were 5 bases for V and 0 bases for J; bases not matched to a gene: 4.

The V call is TRBV19, the J call TRBJ1-2, with a possible D match to TRBD1 (6 bases). The CDR3 consists of 14 residues. The germline V and J ends were trimmed by 3 bases and 5 bases, with 13 bases remaining between them. The germline V gene has CDR1 LNHDA and CDR2 SQIVND (reference sequence). In DNA, the CDR3 is TGTGCCAGTAGTATCCAGGGGCCATATTATGGCTACACCTTC. This encodes CASSIQGPYYGYTF.

The chain uses TRBV28 and TRBJ2-7; 12 bases are shared with TRBD2. The CDR3 spans 15 residues. The germline V gene encodes CDR1 MDHEN and CDR2 SYDVKM. V lost 4 bases, J lost 4 bases, and 5 bases stayed unmatched. CDR3 amino acids: CASSSWTSGTYEQYF. CDR3 nucleotide sequence: TGTGCCAGCAGTTCCTGGACTAGCGGGACTTACGAGCAGTACTTC. The complete variable domain, with remaining parts taken from reference TRBV28 and TRBJ2-7, reads DVKVTQSSRYLVKRTGEKVFLECVQDMDHENMFWYRQDPGLGLRLIYFSYDVKMKEKGDIPEGYSVSREKKERFSLILESASTNQTSMYLCASSSWTSGTYEQYFGPGTRLTVT.

The CDR3 coding sequence is TGTGCCAGCAGCCAGGTAGCGGGAGCCTACAATGAGCAGTTCTTC. Translated, it gives CASSQVAGAYNEQFF. V and J are TRBV7-2 and TRBJ2-1, with TRBD2 matching over 9 bases. Germline-derived CDR1 and CDR2 are SGHTA and FQGNSA. This CDR3 is 15 amino acids long. The V and J ends lost 5 bases and 2 bases, in that order; junction bases with no gene match: 4.

The rearrangement links TRBV6-1 to TRBJ2-1; 8 nucleotides match TRBD2. After removal of 4 bases from V and 10 bases from J, the junction contained 9 bases not matched to a gene. CDR3 size: 14 residues. The germline gives CDR1 MNHNS, CDR2 SASEGT. CDR3 amino acids: CASSGGLVPREQFF. The CDR3 DNA sequence: TGTGCCAGCAGTGGGGGACTAGTTCCCAGGGAGCAGTTCTTC.

V usage is TRBV27 and J usage is TRBJ2-7; D not resolved. Germline values: CDR1 MNHEY, CDR2 SMNVEV (reference sequence). The V and J ends lost 3 bases and 4 bases respectively, with 10 bases between them. There are 13 residues in the CDR3. CDR3 DNA: TGTGCCAGCAGTTTTAGTAGAACTTACGAGCAGTACTTC. Residues: CASSFSRTYEQYF.

J is TRBJ2-3 and V is TRBV4-1; no firm D call. This CDR3 spans 14 amino acids. Germline CDR1 MGHRA, CDR2 YSYEKL. The V gene lost 1 base and the J gene lost 3 bases, with 8 bases spanning the gap. DNA for the CDR3: TGCGCCAGCAGCCAAGGCAGACTTACAGATACGCAGTATTTT. Protein product: CASSQGRLTDTQYF.

The chain's CDR3 is CASRFSGSSVDTQYF. DNA of the CDR3: TGTGCCAGCAGATTTAGCGGGAGTAGTGTGGATACGCAGTATTTT. V usage is TRBV5-6 and J usage is TRBJ2-3; 9 nucleotides agree with TRBD2. The length of the CDR3 is 15 residues. Trimming cost V 5 bases and J 6 bases; bases outside gene matches: 10. CDR1 SGHDT and CDR2 YYEEEE come from the germline V gene.

This clone was detected only once. This rearrangement joins TRBV15 to TRBJ1-2, with TRBD1 as a possible D gene (6 bases). There are 15 residues in the CDR3. CDR1 and CDR2 from the germline V gene are LNHNV and YYDKDF (reference sequence). Trimming removed 0 bases from V and 4 bases from J, with 12 bases in between. DNA for the CDR3: TGTGCCACCAGCAGAGATCTGGGACATCTCTATGGCTACACCTTC. Encoded protein: CATSRDLGHLYGYTF.

The chain uses TRBV6-5 and TRBJ1-1; D remains unclear. CDR1 is MNHEY, CDR2 SVGAGI, per germline. This CDR3 spans 16 amino acids. V lost 4 bases and J lost 0, with 15 bases in between. DNA for the CDR3: TGTGCCAGCAGTTCGACGACCGGACTTCTGAACACTGAAGCTTTCTTT. Amino acids: CASSSTTGLLNTEAFF.